This T cell receptor beta chain was captured in a study of Ad26.COV2.S vaccination and SARS-CoV-2 variants. Overall study results and limits: Reportedly, after vaccination the spike-specific CD8+ and CD4+ T cell responses displayed substantial breadth. Whether participants received vaccine or placebo, their non-spike TCR breadth was similar.

Assay: immunoSEQ multiplex PCR; the TCRdb copy retains only in-frame clones and omits some. The sample has 350,000 to 500,000 clones; about nine tenths are singletons. Treatment specified: 15 to 20 received Ad26.COV2.S at low or high dose, single or two shots; about 5 received placebo; per-sample allocation not given. The investigators took samples on day 63 after the first vaccine or placebo injection. An adult donor aged 18-55 years was enrolled in Boston. On this clone: No antigen is known for it.

The CDR3 loop spans 11 amino acids. V lost 2 bases to trimming and J lost 8 bases, with 4 bases between them. CDR1 and CDR2 (germline): MDHEN, SYDVKM. The rearrangement joins TRBV28 to TRBJ2-1; D not resolved. This material consisted of peripheral blood, taken in a trial of Ad26.COV2.S vaccine versus placebo. The receptor was isolated from a person between 18 and 59 years old who received the Ad26.COV2.S COVID-19 vaccine or a placebo. CDR3 DNA: TGTGCCAGCAGTTTACGGCATGAGCAGTTCTTC. Translating gives CASSLRHEQFF.